The count of the clone carrying this TCR beta chain is one. Deletions cut 3 bases from V and 3 bases from J, with 9 bases between. The CDR3 runs 13 residues. The sample comes from a study of blood T cell repertoires in COVID-19. Study overall: COVID-19 samples, acute and convalescent, were from the United States, Italy and Spain. PBMCs, B-cell-depleted T cells, or T cells provided the cDNA or gDNA that made up the material.

Source study methods: Quantification of nucleated cells was approximated via reference gene primer amplification. Clones were sequenced by immunoSEQ multiplex PCR, and TCRdb holds only the in-frame ones, with some missing. D and trimming were read from the DNA, whereas the V and J calls and clone size are those reported in that table. The table includes some 400,000 clones, over 65% detected once. This TCR was sampled from a human donor with acute or convalescent COVID-19. The donor label of this sample is uncertain. Material for sequencing was peripheral blood. The V and J genes are TRBV12-3 or TRBV12-4 and TRBJ2-7; D possibly corresponds to TRBD1 (6 bases). For the CDR3, the DNA is TGTGCCAGCAGTTTGGGGACAAACTACGAGCAGTACTTC. Its protein is CASSLGTNYEQYF.